This passage covers 3 T cell receptor beta chains from one sample sequenced in a study of T cell responses to AZD1222 COVID-19 vaccine. Produced via immunoSEQ multiplex PCR; TCRdb's table is partial and in-frame only. The repertoire holds about 150,000 clones, with about 86% as singletons. The sample here was peripheral blood, taken 28 days after the second AZD1222 dose. The receptors were gathered from an adult who received the AZD1222 COVID-19 vaccine.

The chain links TRBV21-1 to TRBJ1-3. TRBV21-1 is a listed pseudogene. This CDR3 is 17 amino acids long. CDR3 sequence: CASSKYPSERSGNTIYF. CDR3 bases: TGTGCCAGCAGCAAATACCCATCTGAACGCTCTGGAAACACCATATATTTT.

The CDR3 reads CASSFGGNQPQHF. The CDR3 DNA reads as TGCGCCAGCAGCTTCGGGGGGAATCAGCCCCAGCATTTT. The J gene is TRBJ1-5, the V gene TRBV5-1; D possibly corresponds to TRBD1 (5 bases). CDR1 and CDR2 from the germline V gene are SGHRS and YFSETQ. The CDR3 extends over 13 amino acids. Trimming stripped 2 bases from V and 4 bases from J, with 7 bases between. Variable domain in full (rest from reference TRBV5-1 and TRBJ1-5): KAGVTQTPRYLIKTRGQQVTLSCSPISGHRSVSWYQQTPGQGLQFLFEYFSETQRNKGNFPGRFSGRQFSNSRSEMNVSTLELGDSALYLCASSFGGNQPQHFGDGTRLSIL.

This rearrangement joins TRBV28 to TRBJ2-6, with D tentatively TRBD1 (6 bases). From germline, CDR1 is MDHEN and CDR2 SYDVKM. Trimming removed 11 bases from V and 0 bases from J, with 11 bases in between. This CDR3 has 14 residues. CDR3 DNA: TGTGCCGGGGCGGACAGCTCTGGGGCCAACGTCCTGACTTTC. Its protein product is CAGADSSGANVLTF.